These 24 T cell receptor beta chains share one sample of origin, sequenced in a study of long-term antiretroviral therapy in people with HIV. Version v3.0 of the immunoSEQ assay ran at survey level. The table came from immunoSEQ multiplex PCR; TCRdb's copy has only in-frame clones and leaves some out. The sample shows tens of thousands of clones, roughly 86% of them seen only once. Specimen: unsorted PBMCs, collected 0.1 years before starting antiretroviral therapy. The receptors come from a woman between 45 and 65 years old with HIV.

The chain uses TRBV10-1 and TRBJ2-1; 8 bases are shared with TRBD2. CDR1 and CDR2 (germline): WNHNN, SYGVQD (reference sequence). With 0 bases clipped from V and 3 bases from J, the junction kept 1 base outside the gene matches. CDR3 length: 15 amino acids. The CDR3 protein is CASSESRGDYNEQFF. The CDR3 nucleotides read TGCGCCAGCAGTGAGTCGCGGGGGGACTACAATGAGCAGTTCTTC.

V and J are TRBV10-3 and TRBJ2-1, with TRBD2 matching over 8 bases. This CDR3 region has 15 residues. J lost 6 bases, V lost 0 bases, and 4 bases had no gene match. Germline V gene data show CDR1 as ENHRY and CDR2 as SYGVKD. For the CDR3, the DNA is TGTGCCATCAGTGAGTCGGTCGGGGGGGGCAATGAGCAGTTCTTC. This codes for CAISESVGGGNEQFF.

This CDR3 reads CASSIQGSGHQPQHF. In nucleotides, the CDR3 is TGTGCCAGTAGTATACAGGGGTCTGGGCATCAGCCCCAGCATTTT. The rearrangement uses TRBV19 and TRBJ1-5, with D possibly TRBD1 on 6 matching bases. The CDR3 totals 15 residues. The germline gives CDR1 LNHDA, CDR2 SQIVND (reference sequence). V lost 2 bases to trimming and J lost 5 bases, with 13 bases between them.

V usage is TRBV2 and J usage is TRBJ1-6; a weak D match, TRBD1 (5 bases). This CDR3 contains 15 residues. With 3 bases removed from V and 1 base from J, the gap between germline ends came to 7 bases. CDR1 and CDR2 (germline): SNHLY, FYNNEI. CDR3 protein: CASSDTGSYNSPLHF. The DNA for the CDR3 is TGTGCCAGCAGTGATACAGGATCCTATAATTCACCCCTCCACTTT.

The rearrangement links TRBV19 to TRBJ2-3, with a tentative D call TRBD2 (7 bases). The CDR3 is made up of 17 amino acids. Trimming pared 0 bases from V and 3 bases from J, leaving 16 bases between. Looked up from germline, CDR1 is LNHDA and CDR2 is SQIVND (reference sequence). The CDR3 protein is CASSIDPPGEGTDTQYF. DNA for the CDR3: TGTGCCAGTAGTATAGACCCCCCAGGGGAGGGAACAGATACGCAGTATTTT.

As concerns this clone: The junction does not match germline at one end; this may be a read error. V gene TRBV5-6 combines with J gene TRBJ1-5, with a possible D match to TRBD1 (6 bases). The CDR3 has 12 residues. Germline loops: CDR1 SGHDT, CDR2 YYEEEE. In DNA form, the CDR3 reads TGTGCCGGCAGCTCGACAGGTCAGCCCCAGCATTTT. Translated: CAGSSTGQPQHF.

The chain carries TRBV2 and TRBJ2-7, with 9 bases that match TRBD2. J gave up 6 bases and V 6 bases, and 12 bases lay outside the gene matches. Germline V gives CDR1 SNHLY, CDR2 FYNNEI. The CDR3 loop spans 15 amino acids. The CDR3 nucleotides are TGTGCCAGCAGGGTTAGCGGGGGCCCGAAAAGCGAGCAGTACTTC. This gives the protein CASRVSGGPKSEQYF.

The chain has TRBV4-1 and TRBJ1-1; D remains unclear. The germline V gene encodes CDR1 MGHRA and CDR2 YSYEKL. This CDR3 is built from 15 residues. The V end lost 1 base, the J end lost 8 bases, and 17 bases lay between the germline ends. The CDR3 is CASSQGSGEAGEAFF. The DNA for the CDR3 is TGCGCCAGCAGCCAAGGAAGCGGGGAGGCCGGGGAAGCTTTCTTT.

CDR3: CASSSGTRNEKLFF. The CDR3 DNA is TGTGCCAGCAGCTCCGGGACACGTAATGAAAAACTGTTTTTT. The rearrangement joins TRBV7-2 to TRBJ1-4; possible D gene TRBD1, 6 bases. CDR1 is SGHTA, CDR2 FQGNSA, per germline. The CDR3 totals 14 residues. Trimming took 4 bases from V and 4 from J, leaving 10 bases between them.

V is TRBV6-6 and J is TRBJ1-2, with D maybe TRBD1 (5 bases). The CDR3 runs to 11 residues. CDR1 and CDR2 from the germline V gene are MNHNY and SVGAGI (reference sequence). With 10 bases removed from V and 6 bases from J, the gap between germline ends came to 12 bases. The CDR3 DNA follows: TGTGCCACCGATGGAGGGGATGGCTACACCTTC. Protein product: CATDGGDGYTF.

The chain couples TRBV27 to TRBJ1-1, with TRBD1 as a possible D gene (6 bases). CDR1 and CDR2 (germline): MNHEY, SMNVEV (reference sequence). The CDR3 extends over 17 amino acids. Between the trimmed V and J ends, which lost 3 bases and 3 bases, there was a span of 20 bases. For the CDR3, the DNA is TGTGCCAGCAGTTTTCGCGCCAGGGGTATGATGGACACTGAAGCTTTCTTT. This encodes CASSFRARGMMDTEAFF.

V and J are TRBV5-1 and TRBJ2-5; 10 nucleotides align to TRBD1. V was pared by 4 bases and J by 5 bases, with 8 bases of the junction left unmatched. This CDR3 contains 15 residues. CDR1 SGHRS and CDR2 YFSETQ come from the germline V gene. This CDR3 is CASSRRQGAEETQYF. In DNA, the CDR3 is TGCGCCAGCAGCCGGCGACAGGGGGCGGAGGAGACCCAGTACTTC.

This chain links TRBV7-2 with TRBJ2-3, with 9 bases lining up with TRBD2. The CDR3 length is 17 residues. Per the germline V gene, CDR1 is SGHTA and CDR2 is FQGNSA. V was pared by 0 bases and J by 1 base, with 5 bases of the junction left unmatched. The CDR3 sequence: CASSLAQRGVGTDTQYF. In DNA form, the CDR3 reads TGTGCCAGCAGCTTAGCTCAGCGGGGGGTTGGCACAGATACGCAGTATTTT.

The V and J genes are TRBV19 and TRBJ2-7; TRBD1 matches 7 bases. The CDR3 is 14 residues long. Trimming took 6 bases from V and 2 from J; bases not matched to a gene: 7. Germline values: CDR1 LNHDA, CDR2 SQIVND (reference sequence). The CDR3 bases are TGTGCCAGTAGGGTAGGGACAGATACCTACGAGCAGTACTTC. Its translation is CASRVGTDTYEQYF.

The chain employs TRBV14 and TRBJ1-6, with D possibly TRBD1 on 6 matching bases. CDR3 length: 15 amino acids. V shed 1 base and J shed 10 bases, with 14 bases lying between them. The germline gives CDR1 SGHDN, CDR2 FVKESK. CDR3 DNA sequence: TGTGCCAGCAGCCAAGCCCCGACAGGACGGTCACCCCTCCACTTT. As protein: CASSQAPTGRSPLHF.

This clone was found once. The J gene is TRBJ1-1, the V gene TRBV7-9; 7 bases line up with TRBD1. The CDR3 spans 13 residues. J gave up 9 bases and V 1 base, and 5 bases lay outside the gene matches. The germline V gene has CDR1 SEHNR and CDR2 FQNEAQ (reference sequence). CDR3 in amino acids: CASSLGTGNQAFF. The CDR3 bases are TGTGCCAGCAGCTTAGGGACAGGAAACCAAGCTTTCTTT.

This clone was counted only a few times. V and J are TRBV30 and TRBJ1-5; D is possibly TRBD1 (5 bases). CDR3 length equals 14 residues. Germline CDR1 is GTSNPN and CDR2 is SVGIG (reference sequence). Trimming took off 2 bases at V and 6 bases at J, with 14 bases between the two ends. The CDR3 is CAWSHGGNTQPQHF. CDR3 in DNA: TGTGCCTGGAGTCACGGGGGGAACACTCAGCCCCAGCATTTT.

CDR3 sequence (DNA): TGTGCCAGCAGCTCCTCCGGGACGGACCTTGGGTTTGAGCAGTTCTTC. This gives the protein CASSSSGTDLGFEQFF. The chain employs TRBV9 and TRBJ2-1, with D perhaps matching TRBD1 or TRBD2 (5 bases each). CDR1 SGDLS and CDR2 YYNGEE come from the germline V gene. V was cut by 4 bases and J by 9 bases, with 23 bases left in between. There are 16 residues in the CDR3.

The chain recombines TRBV27 with TRBJ1-2; no definite D call. V was clipped by 4 bases and J by 8 bases, with 17 bases between them. This CDR3 contains 14 residues. In germline, CDR1 is MNHEY, CDR2 SMNVEV (reference sequence). The CDR3 DNA reads TGTGCCAGCAGTTCCTTTGAGGGAGGGTTCGGCTACACCTTC. Its translation is CASSSFEGGFGYTF.

V is TRBV4-2 and J is TRBJ2-7; a weak D match, TRBD2 (5 bases). V was cut by 0 bases and J by 6 bases, with 18 bases left in between. Germline V gene data show CDR1 as LGHNA and CDR2 as YNFKEQ. CDR3 length: 16 amino acids. In DNA form, the CDR3 reads TGTGCCAGCAGCCAAGATGCGGGCCCCCCACTGGGCGAGCAGTACTTC. Protein: CASSQDAGPPLGEQYF.

This clone was seen once. This rearrangement joins TRBV18 to TRBJ2-7; a weak D match, TRBD1 (5 bases). V was clipped by 3 bases and J by 6 bases, with 15 bases between them. This CDR3 spans 14 amino acids. The germline CDR1 and CDR2 sequences are KGHSH and LQKENI. CDR3 in DNA: TGTGCCAGCTCACCGACAGCCCTAAGGAGCGAGCAGTACTTC. Its translation is CASSPTALRSEQYF.

Concerning this clone itself: A junction boundary mismatches the germline segment, possibly from a read error. V usage is TRBV2 and J usage is TRBJ2-5; the D gene is possibly TRBD2 (7 bases). CDR3 length: 15 residues. Germline CDR1 reads SNHLY; CDR2 reads FYNNEI. The CDR3 loop is CASSAGGPIQGTQYF. Here the CDR3 DNA reads TGTGCCAGCAGTGCGGGGGGCCCCATTCAAGGGACCCAGTACTTC.

This clone has a single count. V is TRBV10-3 and J is TRBJ2-4; the D is unclear. This CDR3 is 12 amino acids long. The germline V gene encodes CDR1 ENHRY and CDR2 SYGVKD. V lost 2 bases to trimming and J lost 2 bases, with 1 base between them. CDR3 region: CAISETKNIQYF. CDR3 nucleotide sequence: TGTGCCATCAGTGAGACCAAAAACATTCAGTACTTC.

This clone has a handful of counts. The rearrangement joins TRBV10-3 to TRBJ1-2; unclear D gene. Germline CDR1 is ENHRY and CDR2 is SYGVKD. CDR3 length equals 12 residues. Trimming cost V 4 bases and J 8 bases, with 11 bases left between them. Written as DNA, the CDR3 is TGTGCCATCAGTGGGCCGTCGGGAGGCTACACCTTC. Translated: CAISGPSGGYTF.